These 24 T cell receptor beta chains share one sample of origin, sequenced in a study of blood T cell repertoires in COVID-19. The repertoire was sequenced with immunoSEQ multiplex PCR; TCRdb's copy has only in-frame clones and lacks some. The sample holds fewer than 65,000 clones; nearly 80% are singletons and the top ten take 25%. The sequencing input was peripheral blood. These receptors came from a human donor in a cohort sampled during active COVID-19.

This chain joins TRBV29-1 and TRBJ2-7; 7 positions agree with TRBD2. Per germline, CDR1 SQVTM and CDR2 ANQGSEA. J was trimmed by 0 bases and V by 3 bases; bases with no gene match: 2. The CDR3 totals 13 residues. For the CDR3, the DNA is TGCAGCGTTGACAGGGAGGGCTCCTACGAGCAGTACTTC. It encodes CSVDREGSYEQYF.

V is TRBV29-1 and J is TRBJ2-1; 14 bases match TRBD2. Germline V gives CDR1 SQVTM, CDR2 ANQGSEA. There are 14 residues in the CDR3. The junction had 4 bases not matched to a gene; V was cut back by 5 bases and J by 7 bases. The CDR3 is CSVRTSGGWNEQFF. CDR3 in DNA: TGCAGCGTTAGGACTAGCGGGGGGTGGAATGAGCAGTTCTTC.

As DNA, the CDR3 is TGTGCCAGCAGTACAGGGGGACAGACCCAGTACTTC. Translation gives CASSTGGQTQYF. The rearrangement links TRBV2 to TRBJ2-5, with TRBD1 matching over 8 bases. The V segment lost 5 bases and the J segment 6 bases; nucleotides outside the gene matches: 2. CDR1 SNHLY and CDR2 FYNNEI come from the germline V gene. The CDR3 is 12 amino acids.

This clone was seen at least ten times. The chain joins TRBV4-1 to TRBJ1-5; perhaps TRBD1 as D (5 bases). Trimming cost V 1 base and J 4 bases, with 8 bases left between them. Germline assignment: CDR1 MGHRA and CDR2 YSYEKL. CDR3 length: 14 amino acids. CDR3 bases: TGCGCCAGCAGCCAAGGAGCAGGGAATCAGCCCCAGCATTTT. This encodes CASSQGAGNQPQHF.

V gene TRBV6-5 combines with J gene TRBJ1-4; D is ambiguous. V lost 0 bases and J lost 8, with 13 bases in between. The germline V gene has CDR1 MNHEY and CDR2 SVGAGI. The CDR3 loop spans 15 amino acids. In DNA form, the CDR3 reads TGTGCCAGCAGTTACTCGGAGCTGCGGCGGGAAAAACTGTTTTTT. Translated: CASSYSELRREKLFF.

The CDR3 protein is CASSPVQIPGELFF. In nucleotides, the CDR3 is TGTGCCAGCTCACCAGTACAGATCCCCGGGGAGCTGTTTTTT. V and J are TRBV18 and TRBJ2-2; D gene ambiguous. With 2 bases removed from V and 6 bases from J, the gap between germline ends came to 10 bases. The CDR3 sequence is 14 residues long. Per the germline V gene, CDR1 is KGHSH and CDR2 is LQKENI.

J is TRBJ1-1 and V is TRBV5-4; D remains unclear. CDR3 length: 13 residues. Looked up from germline, CDR1 is SGHNT and CDR2 is YYREEE (reference sequence). V was shortened by 2 bases and J by 1 base, with 6 bases between the two germline ends. The CDR3 DNA follows: TGTGCCAGCAGCTTTGACAAGAACACTGAAGCTTTCTTT. Amino acid sequence: CASSFDKNTEAFF. Using reference TRBV5-4 and TRBJ1-1 for the parts outside the CDR3, the full variable domain is ETGVTQSPTHLIKTRGQQVTLRCSSQSGHNTVSWYQQALGQGPQFIFQYYREEENGRGNFPPRFSGLQFPNYSSELNVNALELDDSALYLCASSFDKNTEAFFGQGTRLTVV.

The genes are TRBV6-5 and TRBJ1-5; TRBD1 matches 8 bases. The CDR3 consists of 15 residues. From germline, CDR1 is MNHEY and CDR2 SVGAGI. The V segment lost 5 bases and the J segment 3 bases; nucleotides outside the gene matches: 6. CDR3 sequence (DNA): TGTGCCAGCAGTCAAAGCAGGGGGCTCAATCAGCCCCAGCATTTT. It codes for CASSQSRGLNQPQHF.

The chain couples TRBV5-4 to TRBJ1-2; 7 nucleotides agree with TRBD1. The CDR3 loop spans 16 amino acids. Germline V gene sequence: CDR1 SGHNT, CDR2 YYREEE (reference sequence). Trimming cost V 2 bases and J 2 bases; bases outside gene matches: 9. CDR3 nucleotide sequence: TGTGCCAGCAGCTTTTGGGGGGCAGGGGGGAACTATGGCTACACCTTC. Its translation is CASSFWGAGGNYGYTF.

This clone was picked up a small number of times. This chain joins TRBV4-1 and TRBJ1-4; D uncertain. This CDR3 spans 13 amino acids. Germline CDR1 MGHRA, CDR2 YSYEKL. V was pared by 4 bases and J by 4 bases, with 7 bases between. The CDR3 loop reads CASSRQINEKLFF. The CDR3 nucleotides are TGCGCCAGCAGCCGGCAGATTAATGAAAAACTGTTTTTT.

V is TRBV5-1 and J is TRBJ2-7; 7 nucleotides align to TRBD2. The V segment lost 3 bases and the J segment 5 bases; nucleotides outside the gene matches: 20. The germline gives CDR1 SGHRS, CDR2 YFSETQ. The CDR3 is made up of 18 amino acids. CDR3 region: CASSSLVGGTAAVHEQYF. The CDR3 DNA reads TGCGCCAGCAGCTCATTGGTCGGGGGGACCGCGGCCGTCCACGAGCAGTACTTC.

V usage is TRBV18 and J usage is TRBJ1-2; TRBD1 matches 8 bases. Germline V CDR1 and CDR2: KGHSH, LQKENI. This CDR3 spans 15 amino acids. The V gene end was trimmed by 3 bases and the J gene end by 7 bases; junction bases not matched to a gene: 10. DNA for the CDR3: TGTGCCAGCTCACCCCCCTGGACAGGGAGGGGTGGCTACACCTTC. Protein: CASSPPWTGRGGYTF.

This chain links TRBV6-5 with TRBJ1-4, with D perhaps TRBD1 (5 bases). CDR1 is MNHEY and CDR2 is SVGAGI in the germline V gene. This CDR3 contains 15 residues. V was pared by 7 bases and J by 3 bases, with 15 bases between. CDR3 nucleotides: TGTGCCAGCACCGGAAAGGGGAAGGCTAATGAAAAACTGTTTTTT. Its protein is CASTGKGKANEKLFF.

The chain employs TRBV2 and TRBJ2-4; D is uncertain. V lost 5 bases to trimming and J lost 5 bases, with 7 bases between them. Germline values: CDR1 SNHLY, CDR2 FYNNEI. The CDR3 consists of 12 residues. CDR3 in amino acids: CASSKGQNIQYF. Written as DNA, the CDR3 is TGTGCCAGCAGTAAAGGGCAAAACATTCAGTACTTC.

The gene calls are TRBV7-8 and TRBJ2-7; 11 positions match TRBD1. CDR3 size: 16 residues. V shed 2 bases and J 1 base; nucleotides not matched to a gene: 4. Germline V gives CDR1 SGHVS, CDR2 FQNEAQ. The CDR3 region is CASSLSGTGGSYEQYF. The CDR3 DNA is TGTGCCAGCAGCTTATCCGGGACAGGGGGTTCCTACGAGCAGTACTTC.

The J gene is TRBJ2-2, the V gene TRBV6-4; D call uncertain. V was trimmed by 0 bases and J by 4 bases, leaving 6 bases between them. Germline V lookup: CDR1 MRHNA, CDR2 SNTAGT. This CDR3 has 14 amino acids. CDR3 residues: CASSDSFFTGELFF. The CDR3 nucleotides are TGTGCCAGCAGTGACTCCTTTTTCACCGGGGAGCTGTTTTTT.

The chain has TRBV20-1 and TRBJ2-3; D call uncertain. The CDR3 contains 11 residues. The germline V and J ends were trimmed by 6 bases and 3 bases, with 7 bases remaining between them. Germline V gives CDR1 DFQATT, CDR2 SNEGSKA (reference sequence). CDR3 region: CSALYTDTQYF. The DNA of the CDR3 is TGCAGTGCCCTTTATACAGATACGCAGTATTTT.

The chain recombines TRBV18 with TRBJ2-1; D call uncertain. This CDR3 has 14 residues. V lost 6 bases, J lost 6 bases, and 15 bases lay in between. From germline, CDR1 is KGHSH and CDR2 LQKENI. In nucleotides, the CDR3 is TGTGCCAGCTCGGCTGAAGGAGTGCGCAATGAGCAGTTCTTC. This encodes CASSAEGVRNEQFF.

The V and J genes are TRBV3-1 (or the pseudogene TRBV3-2) and TRBJ2-5, with 8 bases identical to TRBD2. This CDR3 is 15 amino acids long. V shed 4 bases, J shed 4 bases, and the junction held 8 bases outside the gene matches. Germline V gene data show CDR1 as LGHDT and CDR2 as YNNKEL (reference sequence). Here the CDR3 reads CASSLGLAFTETQYF. The CDR3 coding sequence is TGTGCCAGCAGCCTCGGACTAGCTTTTACAGAGACCCAGTACTTC.

V is TRBV18 and J is TRBJ2-7; D is possibly TRBD2 (6 bases). Germline V gives CDR1 KGHSH, CDR2 LQKENI. The CDR3 has 14 residues. V lost 6 bases and J 3 bases, leaving 15 bases between the germline ends. CDR3 region: CASSPSEGVYEQYF. Here the CDR3 DNA reads TGTGCCAGCTCTCCCTCGGAGGGAGTCTACGAGCAGTACTTC.

The chain couples TRBV5-1 to TRBJ1-6; D is possibly TRBD1 (6 bases). V was clipped by 1 base and J by 10 bases, with 12 bases between them. This CDR3 spans 14 amino acids. The V gene's germline CDR1 is SGHRS and CDR2 YFSETQ. Here the CDR3 DNA reads TGCGCCAGCAGCTTGACAGGGAGGGAGTCACCCCTCCACTTT. It translates to CASSLTGRESPLHF.

The chain links TRBV18 to TRBJ2-1; 8 bases align to TRBD2. This CDR3 comprises 14 residues. The germline V gene has CDR1 KGHSH and CDR2 LQKENI. Trimming took 5 bases from V and 10 from J; bases not matched to a gene: 10. The CDR3, as DNA: TGTGCCAGCTCATTGGGACTAGTCCCAGGCGAGCAGTTCTTC. Protein sequence: CASSLGLVPGEQFF. Full variable domain (outside the CDR3, taken from reference TRBV18 and TRBJ2-1): NAGVMQNPRHLVRRRGQEARLRCSPMKGHSHVYWYRQLPEEGLKFMVYLQKENIIDESGMPKERFSAEFPKEGPSILRIQQVVRGDSAAYFCASSLGLVPGEQFFGPGTRLTVL.

The chain is built from TRBV5-1 and TRBJ2-1; D might be TRBD1 (6 bases). The CDR3 spans 14 residues. Germline lookup yields CDR1 SGHRS and CDR2 YFSETQ. Trimming shortened V by 4 bases and J by 3 bases, and 11 bases separated the two germline ends. The CDR3 loop reads CASSPGQNYNEQFF. The CDR3 bases are TGCGCCAGCAGCCCCGGACAGAACTACAATGAGCAGTTCTTC. The entire variable domain, with the rest obtained from reference TRBV5-1 and TRBJ2-1, is as follows: KAGVTQTPRYLIKTRGQQVTLSCSPISGHRSVSWYQQTPGQGLQFLFEYFSETQRNKGNFPGRFSGRQFSNSRSEMNVSTLELGDSALYLCASSPGQNYNEQFFGPGTRLTVL.

J is TRBJ2-7 and V is TRBV28; 13 nucleotides align to TRBD2. The length of the CDR3 is 16 residues. Germline V gene lookup returns CDR1 MDHEN and CDR2 SYDVKM. Trimming took 5 bases from V and 3 from J; bases not matched to a gene: 7. CDR3 amino acids: CASSPTGLAGYYEQYF. The DNA for the CDR3 is TGTGCCAGCAGTCCAACGGGACTAGCGGGATACTACGAGCAGTACTTC.